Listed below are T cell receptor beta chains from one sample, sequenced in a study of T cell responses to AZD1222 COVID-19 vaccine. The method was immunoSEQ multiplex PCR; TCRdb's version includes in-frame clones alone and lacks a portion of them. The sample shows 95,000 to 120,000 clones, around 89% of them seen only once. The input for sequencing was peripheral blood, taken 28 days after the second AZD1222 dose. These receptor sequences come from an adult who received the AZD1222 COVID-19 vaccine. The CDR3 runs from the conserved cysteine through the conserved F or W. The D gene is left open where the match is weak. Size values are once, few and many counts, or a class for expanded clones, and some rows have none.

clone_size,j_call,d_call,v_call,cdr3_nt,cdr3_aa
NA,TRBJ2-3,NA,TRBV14,TGTGCCAGCAGCCACCTTTCGATCGGGAAACGCACAGATACGCAGTATTTT,CASSHLSIGKRTDTQYF
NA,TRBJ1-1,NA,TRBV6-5,TGTGCCAGCAGTCCGGGACTGGGCACTGAAGCTTTCTTT,CASSPGLGTEAFF
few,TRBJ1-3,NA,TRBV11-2,TGTGCCAGCAGCTCCCGTCCGGACTCTGGAAACACCATATATTTT,CASSSRPDSGNTIYF
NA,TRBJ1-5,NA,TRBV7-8,TGTGCCAGCAGCAAAGAGGCAACTCCATTAGGCAATCAGCCCCAGCATTTT,CASSKEATPLGNQPQHF
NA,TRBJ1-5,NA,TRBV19,TGTGCCACGACCGAGAGACAACCGACGGGGGGCAATCAGCCCCAGCATTTT,CATTERQPTGGNQPQHF
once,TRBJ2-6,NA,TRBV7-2,TGTGCCAGCAGCCCGAGGTCAGCTGGGGCCAACGTCCTGACTTTC,CASSPRSAGANVLTF
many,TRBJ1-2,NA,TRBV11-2,TGTGCCAGCAGCCCGGGACAAGACTATGGCTACACCTTC,CASSPGQDYGYTF
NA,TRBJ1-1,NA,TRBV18,TGTGCCAGCTCATCACAGGAGGAAAACACTGAAGCTTTCTTT,CASSSQEENTEAFF
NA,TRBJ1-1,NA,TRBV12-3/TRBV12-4,TGTGCCAGCAGTTCGATGGAAAGGGCTGAAGCTTTCTTT,CASSSMERAEAFF
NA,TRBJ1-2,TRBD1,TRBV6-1,TGTGCCAGCAGTGAAGCGCTTTTACAGGGGGGGGACTATGGCTACACCTTC,CASSEALLQGGDYGYTF
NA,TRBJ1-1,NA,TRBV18,TGTGCCAGCTCACCAAGAGGGTCTGAAGCTTTCTTT,CASSPRGSEAFF
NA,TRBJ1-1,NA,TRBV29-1,TGCAGCGTTGTCGGGGGGATATCGGCCACTGAAGCTTTCTTT,CSVVGGISATEAFF
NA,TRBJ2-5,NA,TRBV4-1,TGCGCCAGCAGCCAAGATCGGGCAGTTCCTGAGACCCAGTACTTC,CASSQDRAVPETQYF
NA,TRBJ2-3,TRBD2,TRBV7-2,TGTGCCAGCAGCTTAGGTCCAGCGGGGGGGCCGAATACGCAGTATTTT,CASSLGPAGGPNTQYF
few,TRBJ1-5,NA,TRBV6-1,TGTGCCAGCAGTGAATGGGTAGGAAATCAGCCCCAGCATTTT,CASSEWVGNQPQHF
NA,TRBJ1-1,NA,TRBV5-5,TGTGCCAGCAGCTTGGACCGGGGGGTCTTCGCTGAAGCTTTCTTT,CASSLDRGVFAEAFF
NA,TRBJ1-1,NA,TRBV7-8,TGTGCCAGCAGCTTATCGGTCGAGTTGAACACTGAAGCTTTCTTT,CASSLSVELNTEAFF
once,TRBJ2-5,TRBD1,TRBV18,TGTGCCAGCTCAGCCTTTACAGGGGCCGAGGAGACCCAGTACTTC,CASSAFTGAEETQYF
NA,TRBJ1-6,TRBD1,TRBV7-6,TGTGCCAGCAGCAGCGGGACAGCCTATAATTCACCCCTCCACTTT,CASSSGTAYNSPLHF
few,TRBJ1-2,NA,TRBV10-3,TGTGCCATCAGTACAGGCGGAGCTAACTATGGCTACACCTTC,CAISTGGANYGYTF
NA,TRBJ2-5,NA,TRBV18,TGTGCCAGCTCACCGGGGGTTCTGGAGACCCAGTACTTC,CASSPGVLETQYF
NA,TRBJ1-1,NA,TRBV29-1,TGCAGCGGGGCCGACAGCCCAAACACTGAAGCTTTCTTT,CSGADSPNTEAFF
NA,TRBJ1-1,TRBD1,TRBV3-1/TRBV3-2,TGTGCCAGCAGCCATCTAGAGGGGGCGCGGGCAGGTGAAGCTTTCTTT,CASSHLEGARAGEAFF
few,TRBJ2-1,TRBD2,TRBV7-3,TGTGCCAGCAGCTCGACTAGCGGGGGAATGGGGGTGGAGCAGTTCTTC,CASSSTSGGMGVEQFF
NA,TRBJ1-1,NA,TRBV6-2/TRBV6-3,TGTGCCAGCAGTAAAGGACTGAACACTGAAGCTTTCTTT,CASSKGLNTEAFF
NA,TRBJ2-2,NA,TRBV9,TGTGCCAGCAGCGTAGGCCCCGGGAACACCGGGGAGCTGTTTTTT,CASSVGPGNTGELFF
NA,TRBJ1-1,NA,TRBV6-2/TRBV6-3,TGTGCCAGCAGTCCGGGACATGGGACCGCTGAAGCTTTCTTT,CASSPGHGTAEAFF
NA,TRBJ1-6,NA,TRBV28,TGTGCCAGCAGTTTGGGGCCAGGGAATAATTCACCCCTCCACTTT,CASSLGPGNNSPLHF
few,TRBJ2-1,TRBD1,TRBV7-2,TGTGCCAGCAGCCCCCGACAGGGATCTCGATTCTTC,CASSPRQGSRFF
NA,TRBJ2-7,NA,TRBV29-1,TGCAGCGTTGGACAGTTAGACGAGCAGTACTTC,CSVGQLDEQYF
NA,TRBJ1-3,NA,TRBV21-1,TGTGCCAGCAGCATACCAGGAAGAAAACAGGACCGCTCTGGAAACACCATATATTTT,CASSIPGRKQDRSGNTIYF
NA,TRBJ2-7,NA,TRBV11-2,TGTGCCAGCAGCGTTAGTGCACAACCCTCCTCCTACGAGCAGTACTTC,CASSVSAQPSSYEQYF
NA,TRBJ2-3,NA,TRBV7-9,TGTGCCAGCAGCCCGCAGGGGGATACGCAGTATTTT,CASSPQGDTQYF
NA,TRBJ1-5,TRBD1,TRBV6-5,TGTGCCAGCAGGCCCGACAGGGGCACAAATCAGCCCCAGCATTTT,CASRPDRGTNQPQHF
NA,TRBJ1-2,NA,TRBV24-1,TGTGCCACCAGTGGAGGGGGGAACTACGGACTCAACTATGGCTACACCTTC,CATSGGGNYGLNYGYTF
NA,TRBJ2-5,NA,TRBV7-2,TGTGCCAGCAGCAGGTACCAAGAGACCCAGTACTTC,CASSRYQETQYF
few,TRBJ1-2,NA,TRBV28,TGTGCCAGCACATCGGGCGGGGACCCCTCCGGCTACACCTTC,CASTSGGDPSGYTF
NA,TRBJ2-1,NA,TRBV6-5,TGTGCCAGCAGTTACCGGGCGCAAACCTACAATGAGCAGTTCTTC,CASSYRAQTYNEQFF
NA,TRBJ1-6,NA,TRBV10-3,TGTGCCATCAGGAGCTCCTATAATTCACCCCTCCACTTT,CAIRSSYNSPLHF
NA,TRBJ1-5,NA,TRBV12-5,TGTGCTAGTGGAAGTGAGGGGGGGAATCAGCCCCAGCATTTT,CASGSEGGNQPQHF
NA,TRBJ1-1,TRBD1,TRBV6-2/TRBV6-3,TGTGCCAGCAGTGACAAGGGGGCGCTGGGTGTCGGGGCTTTCTTT,CASSDKGALGVGAFF
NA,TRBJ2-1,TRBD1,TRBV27,TGTGCCAGCCGCTACCGGGACAGGGCCCTCAATGAGCAGTTCTTC,CASRYRDRALNEQFF
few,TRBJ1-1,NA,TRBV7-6,TGTGCCACAGGGGACGGGGGCACTGAAGCTTTCTTT,CATGDGGTEAFF
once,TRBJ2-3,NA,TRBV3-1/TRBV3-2,TGTGCCAGCAGCCAAGATCAAGTCGCAGATACGCAGTATTTT,CASSQDQVADTQYF
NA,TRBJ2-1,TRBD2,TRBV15,TGTGCCACCAGCAGAGATAGAGGGAGGGGATGGGTCAATGAGCAGTTCTTC,CATSRDRGRGWVNEQFF
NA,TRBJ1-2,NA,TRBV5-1,TGCGCCAGCAGCGAGGCAGGGGCCTATGGCTACACCTTC,CASSEAGAYGYTF
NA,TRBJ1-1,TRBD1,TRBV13,TGTGCCAGCAGCCCATCCGGAGACAGGGCGTCCCCTGAAGCTTTCTTT,CASSPSGDRASPEAFF
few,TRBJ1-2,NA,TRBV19,TGTGCCAGTAGTATCAGCACCAGGGCAGGATCGTGGGGCTACACCTTC,CASSISTRAGSWGYTF
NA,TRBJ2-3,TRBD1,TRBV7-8,TGTGCCAGCAGGGTGGAACAGGGGGCTGGGGATACGCAGTATTTT,CASRVEQGAGDTQYF
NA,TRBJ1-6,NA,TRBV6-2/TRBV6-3,TGTGCCAGCAGTGCCGACGATTCACCCCTCCACTTT,CASSADDSPLHF
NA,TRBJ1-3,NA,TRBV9,TGTGCCAGCAGCGTAGCTGGCGACGGCTATGGAAACACCATATATTTT,CASSVAGDGYGNTIYF
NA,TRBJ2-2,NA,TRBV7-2,TGTGCCAGCAGCCCAAAGGGGACAACTAACACCGGGGAGCTGTTTTTT,CASSPKGTTNTGELFF
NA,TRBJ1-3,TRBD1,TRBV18,TGTGCCAGCTCAACAGGGGCTGGAAACACCATATATTTT,CASSTGAGNTIYF
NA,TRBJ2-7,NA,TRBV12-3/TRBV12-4,TGTGCCAGCAGTTTGGTCAGTGGCTACGAGCAGTACTTC,CASSLVSGYEQYF
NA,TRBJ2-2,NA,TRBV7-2,TGTGCCAGCAGCTTAGGGCCCGGGGAGCTGTTTTTT,CASSLGPGELFF